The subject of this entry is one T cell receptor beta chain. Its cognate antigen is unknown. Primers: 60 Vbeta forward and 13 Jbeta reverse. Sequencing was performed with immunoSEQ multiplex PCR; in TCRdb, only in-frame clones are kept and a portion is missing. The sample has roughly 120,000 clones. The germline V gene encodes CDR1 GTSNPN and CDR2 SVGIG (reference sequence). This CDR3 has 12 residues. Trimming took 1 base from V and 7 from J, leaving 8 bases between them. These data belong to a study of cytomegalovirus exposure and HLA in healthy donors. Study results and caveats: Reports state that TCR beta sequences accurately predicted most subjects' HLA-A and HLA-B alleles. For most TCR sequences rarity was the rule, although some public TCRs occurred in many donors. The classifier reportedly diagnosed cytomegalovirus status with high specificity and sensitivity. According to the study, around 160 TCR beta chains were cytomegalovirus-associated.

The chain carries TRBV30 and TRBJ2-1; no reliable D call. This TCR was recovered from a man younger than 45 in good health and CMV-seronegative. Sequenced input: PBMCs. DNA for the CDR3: TGTGCCTGGAGTGCCTACGGGAATGAGCAGTTCTTC. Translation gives CAWSAYGNEQFF. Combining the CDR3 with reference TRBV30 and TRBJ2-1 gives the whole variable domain SQTIHQWPATLVQPVGSPLSLECTVEGTSNPNLYWYRQAAGRGLQLLFYSVGIGQISSEVPQNLSASRPQDRQFILSSKKLLLSDSGFYLCAWSAYGNEQFFGPGTRLTVL.